The present entry profiles one TCR beta chain with its context. Its target is not known. These data originate in a study of post-analysis software for immune sequencing data. Background on the study: Included courses were relapsing-remitting and secondary progressive multiple sclerosis; progressive-relapsing multiple sclerosis was also included. Overall study findings and caveats: Among a handful of TRBV segments more frequent in patients than controls were TRBV5-6, TRBV5-1 and TRBV20-1.

Carried by the TCR beta cDNA libraries were unique molecular identifiers. There were roughly 0.95 to 11 million T cells, and about 500,000 cDNA molecules came from them. One entry per CDR3 protein, called by TCRdb with MiXCR from the PCR reads. Among around 400,000 distinct CDR3 sequences listed, less than 35% were seen once. Trimming took 0 bases from V and 6 from J, leaving 6 bases between them. Germline V gene sequence: CDR1 MNHEY, CDR2 SVGEGT. The CDR3 sequence is 13 residues long. This sequence joins TRBV6-2 or TRBV6-3 and TRBJ2-1; D gene unclear. This TCR derives from a girl aged 5-17 years with multiple sclerosis. Sequencing was done on a sample of blood. Written as DNA, the CDR3 is TGTGCCAGCAGTTACTCAACTGGCAATGAGCAGTTCTTC. Its translation is CASSYSTGNEQFF.